These 3 T cell receptor beta chains were sequenced from one sample in a study of CD8+CD57+ T cells in acquired aplastic anemia. Using genomic DNA as the template, TCR beta VDJ and CDR3 profiling was carried out. TCRdb used MiXCR to reprocess the reads, holding one entry per CDR3 protein. Counted here are approximately 470,000 distinct CDR3 sequences, 25% to 40% occurring once; the ten biggest clones make up 0.8% to 0.85%. The sequenced patients had an expansion of CD8+CD57+ cells seen by flow cytometry. Specimen: sorted CD4+, CD8+, or CD8+CD57+ T cells (not recorded which) from PBMCs. These receptors all stem from a human donor with aplastic anemia.

In this sample, this clonotype turned up many times. CDR3 residues: CASSLDSLGPLHF. CDR3 DNA sequence: TGTGCCAGCAGTCTCGACAGCCTGGGACCCCTCCACTTT. The chain carries TRBV7-9 and TRBJ1-6; TRBD1 is a possible D gene (5 bases). Germline assignment: CDR1 SEHNR and CDR2 FQNEAQ (reference sequence). The V gene lost 6 bases and the J gene lost 12 bases, with 15 bases spanning the gap. This CDR3 contains 13 residues. Drawing the rest from reference TRBV7-9 and TRBJ1-6, the complete variable domain is DTGVSQNPRHKITKRGQNVTFRCDPISEHNRLYWYRQTLGQGPEFLTYFQNEAQLEKSRLLSDRFSAERPKGSFSTLEIQRTEQGDSAMYLCASSLDSLGPLHFGNGTRLTVT.

V is TRBV7-6 and J is TRBJ2-7; TRBD1 or TRBD2 may be the D gene (5 bases each). Germline V gene data show CDR1 as SGHVS and CDR2 as FNYEAQ. V was trimmed by 5 bases and J by 6 bases, leaving 14 bases between them. The CDR3 has 13 residues. CDR3 residues: CASSTRGVGEQYF. The CDR3 DNA sequence: TGTGCCAGCAGCACCCGGGGCGTAGGCGAGCAGTACTTC. The full variable domain, its missing parts supplied by reference TRBV7-6 and TRBJ2-7, is GAGVSQSPRYKVTKRGQDVALRCDPISGHVSLYWYRQALGQGPEFLTYFNYEAQQDKSGLPNDRFSAERPEGSISTLTIQRTEQRDSAMYRCASSTRGVGEQYFGPGTRLTVT.

This clonotype is a singleton in its sample. Its ends do not fully match the called genes, so a read error is possible. CDR3 protein: CASSYSPGGDEQSF. CDR3 nucleotides: TGTGCCAGCAGTTACTCTCCAGGGGGGGACGAGCAGTCCTTC. The chain couples TRBV6-5 to TRBJ2-7; D could derive from TRBD1 or TRBD2 (7 bases each). The CDR3 spans 14 residues. CDR1 MNHEY and CDR2 SVGAGI come from the germline V gene.